Reported below is one TCR beta chain. The antigen is unknown. The sample is drawn from a study of shared clonotypes between healthy human individuals. Points from the study as a whole: Generation of non-shared clonotypes was less probable than generation of clonotypes shared by all four donors.

Clones were sequenced by immunoSEQ multiplex PCR, and TCRdb holds only the in-frame ones, with some missing. The sample contains some 1 million clones, about three quarters of which appear only once. There were no recent acute infections or vaccinations among the donors, who were healthy HIV-negative adults. The V gene end was trimmed by 2 bases and the J gene end by 1 base; junction bases not matched to a gene: 13. This CDR3 is built from 19 residues. CDR1 and CDR2 from the germline V gene are KGHSH and LQKENI. The receptor was isolated from a man between 18 and 29 years old in good health. The sequenced sample was memory CD4+ T cells sorted from blood. Subset described: CD45RA-negative fraction. The chain has TRBV18 and TRBJ2-5; the match to TRBD2 covers 10 bases. The CDR3 spells CASSPKAWTSGGAQETQYF. CDR3 bases: TGTGCCAGCTCACCAAAGGCTTGGACTAGCGGTGGGGCCCAAGAGACCCAGTACTTC. Combining the CDR3 with reference TRBV18 and TRBJ2-5 gives the whole variable domain NAGVMQNPRHLVRRRGQEARLRCSPMKGHSHVYWYRQLPEEGLKFMVYLQKENIIDESGMPKERFSAEFPKEGPSILRIQQVVRGDSAAYFCASSPKAWTSGGAQETQYFGPGTRLLVL.